Following are 9 T cell receptor beta chains from one sample sequenced in a study of T cells in women clearing cervical HPV infection. The protocol was immunoSEQ multiplex PCR, while the TCRdb copy is restricted to in-frame clones and leaves out a portion. The sample has tens of thousands of clones, and its top ten clones hold 17%. The sequencing sample was made of blood buffy coat. The receptors stem from a woman aged 18-70 years with a cervical HPV16 infection that either progressed to CIN3+ or cleared (not recorded which).

The CDR3 DNA, read in part, is TGTGCCACCAGGGGAGCGTGGAGGTCCAATCAGCCC. Translating gives CATRGAWRSNQP. The whole CDR3 sequence reads CATRGAWRSNQPQHF. The chain joins TRBV19 to TRBJ1-5, with D possibly being TRBD1 (6 bases). The read halts 3 residues ahead of the CDR3 end, with the missing end drawn from the germline J gene. CDR3 size: 15 residues. Deletions cut 10 bases from V and 3 bases from J, with 19 bases between. CDR1 and CDR2 (germline): LNHDA, SQIVND (reference sequence).

As to this clone: With the read ending 3 residues before the CDR3 end, the germline J gene is used to fill in that end. V usage is TRBV20-1 and J usage is TRBJ1-5, with D possibly TRBD1 on 6 matching bases. This CDR3 spans 14 amino acids. V lost 0 bases, J lost 2 bases, and 8 bases lay in between. The germline gives CDR1 DFQATT, CDR2 SNEGSKA (reference sequence). CDR3 loop: CSARDHRGNQPQHF. The sequenced CDR3 bases are TGCAGTGCTAGAGATCACAGGGGCAATCAGCCC.

Comments on this clone: The read comes to an end 3 residues before the CDR3 does, leaving the germline J gene to fill in the end. V is TRBV5-4 and J is TRBJ2-2, with TRBD1 matching over 7 bases. CDR1 is SGHNT, CDR2 YYREEE, per germline (reference sequence). This CDR3 has 16 residues. CDR3 DNA, as far as it was read: TGTGCCAGCAGCTCGGGACAGCCCTCTGGGGCCAACGTG. It yields the protein CASSSGQPSGANV. The CDR3 as a whole reads CASSSGQPSGANVLFF.

As for this clone: Read coverage stops 3 residues before the CDR3 terminus; the germline J gene supplies the remainder. This chain uses TRBV6-1 with TRBJ2-5; D is possibly TRBD1 (6 bases). Germline V gives CDR1 MNHNS, CDR2 SASEGT. The V and J ends lost 4 bases and 5 bases respectively, with 11 bases between them. CDR3 size: 13 residues. The CDR3 is CASSAGDGETQYF. Incomplete CDR3 DNA: TGTGCCAGCAGTGCAGGGGATGGGGAGACC.

Details on this clone: The read gets to within 3 residues of the CDR3 end, and the germline J gene fills in the rest. The chain employs TRBV5-1 and TRBJ2-3; D possibly corresponds to TRBD1 (6 bases). The CDR3 loop spans 13 amino acids. V was shortened by 6 bases and J by 4 bases, with 12 bases between the two germline ends. Germline V gene lookup returns CDR1 SGHRS and CDR2 YFSETQ. CDR3 DNA (partial): TGCGCCAGCAACAGGGCTGAGGCAGATACG. This codes for CASNRAEADT. In full, the CDR3 is CASNRAEADTQYF.

Concerning this clone: The read terminates 3 residues ahead of where the CDR3 ends, so the germline J gene completes it. The chain has TRBV30 and TRBJ1-2; possibly TRBD1 for D (5 bases). Per germline, CDR1 GTSNPN and CDR2 SVGIG (reference sequence). CDR3 size: 11 residues. The CDR3 is CAWSWEGLYTF. CDR3 bases read: TGTGCCTGGAGTTGGGAGGGACTC.

In regard to this clone: The read falls 3 residues short of the CDR3 end, and the missing part is taken from the germline J gene. The chain is built from TRBV5-1 and TRBJ2-7; 7 bases agree with TRBD1. This CDR3 comprises 16 residues. Losses at the gene ends were 2 bases for V and 1 base for J; bases not matched to a gene: 9. Germline V gene sequence: CDR1 SGHRS, CDR2 YFSETQ. The covered CDR3 bases are TGCGCCAGCAGCTTTGGACCGACAGGGTTGTCCTACGAG. It codes for CASSFGPTGLSYE. The entire CDR3 is CASSFGPTGLSYEQYF.

Note on this clone: One end of the junction varies from germline; a read error may be responsible. The observed sequence ends 3 residues before the CDR3 terminus, with the missing tail filled in from the germline J gene. The chain combines TRBV4-2 with TRBJ1-2; 8 positions agree with TRBD1. This CDR3 spans 12 amino acids. Germline CDR1 LGHNA, CDR2 YNFKEQ. The CDR3 bases that were read are TGCGCCAGCAGTGACAGGGGAGGTGGC. The encoded protein is CASSDRGGG. The CDR3 reads in full as CASSDRGGGYTF.

About this clone itself: The read gets to within 3 residues of the CDR3 end, and the germline J gene fills in the rest. The chain uses TRBV5-4 and TRBJ2-3, with a tentative D call TRBD2 (6 bases). The CDR3 covers 15 residues. Germline V gene sequence: CDR1 SGHNT, CDR2 YYREEE (reference sequence). Trimming removed 5 bases at V and 0 bases at J, with 13 bases between. This chain's CDR3 is CASRLAETSTDTQYF. The sequenced CDR3 bases are TGTGCCAGCAGATTAGCGGAAACTAGCACAGATACG.